A selection of T cell receptor beta chains follows, all from one sample in a study of blood T cell repertoires in COVID-19. Repertoires were generated with immunoSEQ multiplex PCR, while TCRdb's copy carries only in-frame clones and drops some. The repertoire holds more than 55,000 clones, with 76% as singletons. The specimen sequenced was peripheral blood. The receptors originated from a woman aged 45-65 years with active or convalescent COVID-19. Each CDR3 is given with its conserved first and last residue. The order of the fields is clone size, V gene, D gene, J gene, CDR3 DNA, CDR3 protein. A D gene is named only where the DNA matches it firmly. A row's size may be missing; if present it is once, few, many or a size class.

NA	TRBV18	TRBD1	TRBJ1-5	TGTGCCAGCTCAACAGGGGGCGCGAACAATCAGCCCCAGCATTTT	CASSTGGANNQPQHF
NA	TRBV6-6	TRBD1	TRBJ1-5	TGTGCCAGCAGTCCATCTAGGGACAGGGTTTATAGCAATCAGCCCCAGCATTTT	CASSPSRDRVYSNQPQHF
NA	TRBV24-1	NA	TRBJ1-5	TGTGCCACCAGTTATGGGGGACTTACAAGCAATCAGCCCCAGCATTTT	CATSYGGLTSNQPQHF
NA	TRBV6-5	TRBD1	TRBJ1-1	TGTGCCAGCACCCAGGGGGCGAGGACTGAAGCTTTCTTT	CASTQGARTEAFF
NA	TRBV2	TRBD1	TRBJ1-5	TGTGCCAGCAGTGGAGGGGGCGGCAGCAATCAGCCCCAGCATTTT	CASSGGGGSNQPQHF
NA	TRBV10-3	TRBD1	TRBJ2-3	TGTGCCATCAGTGACCTCGGACAGGGTAGCGCAGATACGCAGTATTTT	CAISDLGQGSADTQYF
once	TRBV5-1	NA	TRBJ1-2	TGCGCCAGCAGCTTGGGGGACACCTATGGCTACACCTTC	CASSLGDTYGYTF
once	TRBV5-6	NA	TRBJ1-2	TGTGCCAGCAGCTCGGACTTTGGCTACACCTTC	CASSSDFGYTF
NA	TRBV27	NA	TRBJ1-6	TGTGCCAGCAGTTTAGGGCAGGGGACTAATTCACCCCTCCACTTT	CASSLGQGTNSPLHF
NA	TRBV28	NA	TRBJ1-1	TGTGCCAGCAACACGGGAGATACCGTTGAAGCTTTCTTT	CASNTGDTVEAFF
NA	TRBV6-6	NA	TRBJ1-2	TGTGCCAGCAGTCTTCGGGGGGCTACTAACTATGGCTACACCTTC	CASSLRGATNYGYTF
NA	TRBV19	NA	TRBJ1-3	TGTGCCAGTAGTGAGACGGGAGGAAACACCATATATTTT	CASSETGGNTIYF
NA	TRBV15	TRBD2	TRBJ2-5	TGTGCCACCAGCAGTGGTCTACTAGCGGGAGGGGGAGAGACCCAGTACTTC	CATSSGLLAGGGETQYF
NA	TRBV5-1	TRBD1	TRBJ2-5	TGCGCCAGCAGCCCCGGACAGGGGGCCCGCCAAGAGACCCAGTACTTC	CASSPGQGARQETQYF
NA	TRBV15	TRBD1	TRBJ1-1	TGTGCCACCAGCGTTTGGACAGGGGGCACTGAAGCTTTCTTT	CATSVWTGGTEAFF
NA	TRBV3-1/TRBV3-2	NA	TRBJ2-4	TGTGCCAGCAGCCAAGAATATTACTTC	CASSQEYYF
many	TRBV7-9	NA	TRBJ2-6	TGTGCCAGCAGCTCTACCGGGGGGGCCAACGTCCTGACTTTC	CASSSTGGANVLTF
NA	TRBV6-2/TRBV6-3	TRBD2	TRBJ2-1	TGTGCCAGCAGCCCGAGCGGGGGCTCCTACAATGAGCAGTTCTTC	CASSPSGGSYNEQFF
NA	TRBV7-2	NA	TRBJ2-7	TGTGCCAGCAGCTTAGATGTCAGAACAGGGGAGCAGTACTTC	CASSLDVRTGEQYF
NA	TRBV10-3	TRBD2	TRBJ2-3	TGTGCCATCAGTGAGTCGAAACTAGCGGGGATCACAGATACGCAGTATTTT	CAISESKLAGITDTQYF
few	TRBV19	TRBD2	TRBJ2-1	TGTGCCAGTAGTATTGCTAGCGGGAGGGTCTATGAGCAGTTCTTC	CASSIASGRVYEQFF
NA	TRBV7-3	NA	TRBJ2-3	TGTGCCAGCAGCCCCTCTGACTTGAATACGCAGTATTTT	CASSPSDLNTQYF
few	TRBV18	TRBD2	TRBJ2-2	TGTGCCAGCTCACCACGGACTAGCGGGAGCACCGGGGAGCTGTTTTTT	CASSPRTSGSTGELFF
NA	TRBV7-2	TRBD2	TRBJ2-5	TGTGCCAGCAGCTTAGGATCAGCGGGAGGGAGTGAGACCCAGTACTTC	CASSLGSAGGSETQYF
NA	TRBV6-1	TRBD1	TRBJ2-5	TGTGCCAGCAGTGGCTTCGACGGACAGGGGGCAGAGACCCAGTACTTC	CASSGFDGQGAETQYF
NA	TRBV4-3	NA	TRBJ2-1	TGCGCCAGCAGCCAAGGGCGGGCGCAGCCTTGGCAGTTCTTC	CASSQGRAQPWQFF
NA	TRBV6-5	NA	TRBJ1-1	TGTGCCAGCAAAACAGGGTTGGCCACTGAAGCTTTCTTT	CASKTGLATEAFF
NA	TRBV24-1	NA	TRBJ2-1	TGTGCCACCAGTGAACCAGCGGTTGGGTCCTACAATGAGCAGTTCTTC	CATSEPAVGSYNEQFF
NA	TRBV24-1	NA	TRBJ2-1	TGTGCCACCAGTGATTTGGGAGGTGATGAGCAGTTCTTC	CATSDLGGDEQFF
NA	TRBV30	NA	TRBJ1-5	TGTGCCTGGAGTGGAGGTGTTATTCAGCCCCAGCATTTT	CAWSGGVIQPQHF
NA	TRBV19	TRBD1	TRBJ1-2	TGTGCCAGTAGTCGAACGGGACAGAAAGATGGCTACACCTTC	CASSRTGQKDGYTF
NA	TRBV7-9	TRBD1	TRBJ2-1	TGTGCCAGCAGCATCAGGGTAGGGACAGCGTTCTTC	CASSIRVGTAFF
NA	TRBV6-5	NA	TRBJ2-7	TGTGCCAGCAGTACCGGGATTTCCTACGAGCAGTACTTC	CASSTGISYEQYF
once	TRBV28	TRBD2	TRBJ2-1	TGTGCCAGCAGTTCCCACTTAGCGGGAGGACCCAGCTCCTACAATGAGCAGTTCTTC	CASSSHLAGGPSSYNEQFF
NA	TRBV6-5	TRBD1	TRBJ1-1	TGTGCCAGCAACAAGGGACAGGGGTTTGAAGCTTTCTTT	CASNKGQGFEAFF
few	TRBV3-1/TRBV3-2	TRBD1	TRBJ1-2	TGTGCCAGCAGCCCACGGAAGGGGGCTGTCTATGGCTACACCTTC	CASSPRKGAVYGYTF
NA	TRBV10-3	TRBD1	TRBJ2-7	TGTGCCATCAGGGGACAGGGGGCCCGGGACGAGCAGTACTTC	CAIRGQGARDEQYF
few	TRBV5-1	TRBD2	TRBJ2-1	TGCGCCAGCAGCCAGACTAGCGGGGACAATGAGCAGTTCTTC	CASSQTSGDNEQFF
NA	TRBV4-1	NA	TRBJ1-5	TGCGCCAGCAGCCAAGGGGTCCGGGGGGTTAGCAATCAGCCCCAGCATTTT	CASSQGVRGVSNQPQHF
NA	TRBV19	NA	TRBJ2-1	TGTGCCAGTAGTGGCATGATCGATGAGCAGTTCTTC	CASSGMIDEQFF
NA	TRBV24-1	NA	TRBJ2-6	TGTGCCACCAGTGACCCGGGGGTCTCTGGGGCCAACGTCCTGACTTTC	CATSDPGVSGANVLTF
NA	TRBV6-4	NA	TRBJ2-3	TGTGCCAGCAGTTGGGGGGAAGGCACAGATACGCAGTATTTT	CASSWGEGTDTQYF
NA	TRBV5-4	TRBD1	TRBJ1-1	TGTGCCAGCAGCCCACAGACAGGGGGCCGTAACACTGAAGCTTTCTTT	CASSPQTGGRNTEAFF
NA	TRBV13	NA	TRBJ2-7	TGTGCCAGCAGCGCCAACTACGCCCAGGGGCAGTACTTC	CASSANYAQGQYF
NA	TRBV29-1	TRBD1	TRBJ1-2	TGCAGCTCAGACAGGGGGATCGACTATGGCTACACCTTC	CSSDRGIDYGYTF
NA	TRBV9	NA	TRBJ2-1	TGTGCCAGCAGCCCTACTAGTACCTCCTACAATGAGCAGTTCTTC	CASSPTSTSYNEQFF
NA	TRBV21-1	NA	TRBJ2-3	TGTGCCAGCAGCAAAGGGCCAATCCGTGAAGAGAAAAGGAGCCTCGTAAATTACACAGATACGCAGTATTTT	CASSKGPIREEKRSLVNYTDTQYF
NA	TRBV6-2/TRBV6-3	TRBD1	TRBJ1-2	TGTGCCAGCAGTTCAGGGGGGAAATGGAGCGGCTACACCTTC	CASSSGGKWSGYTF
NA	TRBV12-3/TRBV12-4	TRBD1	TRBJ1-2	TGTGCCAGCAGATTTGGACAGGGAAGAGGCTACACCTTC	CASRFGQGRGYTF
NA	TRBV5-1	TRBD1	TRBJ2-2	TGCGCCAGCAGCGCGGGGACAGGGAACACCGGGGAGCTGTTTTTT	CASSAGTGNTGELFF
many	TRBV6-1	NA	TRBJ1-4	TGTGCCAGCAGTGAGGGAGGGGACGATGAAAAACTGTTTTTT	CASSEGGDDEKLFF
NA	TRBV30	TRBD1	TRBJ1-2	TGTGCCTGGAGTCAGACAGGGCGCGGCTACACCTTC	CAWSQTGRGYTF
NA	TRBV4-3	TRBD1	TRBJ2-4	TGCGCCAGCAGCCAATCCGGGACAGGGGCCCTAAACATTCAGTACTTC	CASSQSGTGALNIQYF
NA	TRBV7-3	NA	TRBJ2-1	TGTGCCAGCAGCTTAAGGAGCGGCTGGTCCTACAATGAGCAGTTCTTC	CASSLRSGWSYNEQFF
NA	TRBV7-9	TRBD1	TRBJ2-2	TGTGCCAGCAGGGTGGGGTTAGGGGGCGGAAACGCGAACACCGGGGAGCTGTTTTTT	CASRVGLGGGNANTGELFF